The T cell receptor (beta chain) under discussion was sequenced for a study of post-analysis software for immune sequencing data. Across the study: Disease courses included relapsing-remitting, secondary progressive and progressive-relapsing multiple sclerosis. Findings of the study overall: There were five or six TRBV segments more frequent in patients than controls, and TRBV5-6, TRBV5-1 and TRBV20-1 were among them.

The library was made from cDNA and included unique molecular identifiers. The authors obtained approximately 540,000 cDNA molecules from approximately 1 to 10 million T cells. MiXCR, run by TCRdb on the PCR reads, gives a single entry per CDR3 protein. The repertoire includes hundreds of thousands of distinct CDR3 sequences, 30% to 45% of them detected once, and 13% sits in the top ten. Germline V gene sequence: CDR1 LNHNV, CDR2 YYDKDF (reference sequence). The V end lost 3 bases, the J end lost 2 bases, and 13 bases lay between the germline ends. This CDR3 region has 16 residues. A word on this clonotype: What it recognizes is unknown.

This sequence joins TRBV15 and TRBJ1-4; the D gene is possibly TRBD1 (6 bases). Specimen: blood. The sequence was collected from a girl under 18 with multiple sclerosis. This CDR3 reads CATSSFNRVTNEKLFF. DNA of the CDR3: TGTGCCACCAGCAGTTTTAACAGGGTTACTAATGAAAAACTGTTTTTT.